This T cell receptor beta chain was profiled in a study of T-cell reconstitution after alpha-beta-depleted transplantation in children. Unique molecular identifiers were incorporated into the prepared TCRbeta library. TCRdb passed the PCR reads through MiXCR, listing each CDR3 protein once. The sample shows 440,000 or so distinct CDR3 sequences, roughly 44% of them seen only once. The J segment lost 5 bases and the V segment lost 5 bases, leaving 8 bases of the junction unmatched. Germline V gene sequence: CDR1 SGHTA, CDR2 FQGNSA. This CDR3 is 15 amino acids long. The V call is TRBV7-2, the J call TRBJ2-2; 7 bases agree with TRBD2. This sample comprised PBMCs, obtained before TCRalphabeta/CD19-depleted stem cell transplant. The clonotype comes from a girl aged 2 to 9 with aplastic anemia, due to receive a stem cell transplant. DNA of the CDR3: TGTGCCAGCAGCCCCGCCGGGCGGGGGACCGGGGAGCTGTTTTTT. Translation: CASSPAGRGTGELFF.